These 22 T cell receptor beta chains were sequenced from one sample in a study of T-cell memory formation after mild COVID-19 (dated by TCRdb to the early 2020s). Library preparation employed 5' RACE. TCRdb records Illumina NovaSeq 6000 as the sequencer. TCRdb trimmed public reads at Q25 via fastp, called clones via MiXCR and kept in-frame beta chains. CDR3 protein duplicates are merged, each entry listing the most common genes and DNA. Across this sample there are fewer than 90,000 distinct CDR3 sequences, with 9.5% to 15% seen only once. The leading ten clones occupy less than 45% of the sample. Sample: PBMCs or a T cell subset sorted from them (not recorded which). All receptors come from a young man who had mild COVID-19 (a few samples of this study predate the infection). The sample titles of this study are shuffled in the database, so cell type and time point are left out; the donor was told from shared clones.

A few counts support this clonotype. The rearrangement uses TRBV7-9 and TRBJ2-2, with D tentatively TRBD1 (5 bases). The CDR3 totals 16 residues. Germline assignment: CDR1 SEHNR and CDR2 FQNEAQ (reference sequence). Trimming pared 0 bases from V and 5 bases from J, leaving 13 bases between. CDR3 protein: CASSLAGRVLTGELFF. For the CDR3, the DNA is TGTGCCAGCAGCTTAGCGGGCAGGGTTCTTACCGGGGAGCTGTTTTTT.

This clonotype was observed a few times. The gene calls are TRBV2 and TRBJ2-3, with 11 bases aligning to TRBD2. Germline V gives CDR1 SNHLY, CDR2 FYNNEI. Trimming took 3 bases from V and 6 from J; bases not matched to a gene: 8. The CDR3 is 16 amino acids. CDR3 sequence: CASSDISGGAFDTQYF. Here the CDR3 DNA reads TGTGCCAGCAGTGACATTAGCGGGGGGGCCTTCGATACGCAGTATTTT. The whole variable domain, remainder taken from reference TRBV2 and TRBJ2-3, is EPEVTQTPSHQVTQMGQEVILRCVPISNHLYFYWYRQILGQKVEFLVSFYNNEISEKSEIFDDQFSVERPDGSNFTLKIRSTKLEDSAMYFCASSDISGGAFDTQYFGPGTRLTVL.

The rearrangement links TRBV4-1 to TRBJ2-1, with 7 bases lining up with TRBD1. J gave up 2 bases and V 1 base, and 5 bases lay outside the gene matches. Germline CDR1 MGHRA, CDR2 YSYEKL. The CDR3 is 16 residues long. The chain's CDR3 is CASSQVHRGPYNEQFF. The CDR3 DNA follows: TGCGCCAGCAGCCAAGTCCACAGGGGCCCCTACAATGAGCAGTTCTTC.

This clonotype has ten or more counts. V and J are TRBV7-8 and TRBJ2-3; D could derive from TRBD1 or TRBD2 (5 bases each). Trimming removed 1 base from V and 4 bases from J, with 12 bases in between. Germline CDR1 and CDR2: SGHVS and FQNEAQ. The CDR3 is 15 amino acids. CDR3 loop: CASSLVWQGADTQYF. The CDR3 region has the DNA TGTGCCAGCAGCTTAGTCTGGCAGGGAGCAGATACGCAGTATTTT.

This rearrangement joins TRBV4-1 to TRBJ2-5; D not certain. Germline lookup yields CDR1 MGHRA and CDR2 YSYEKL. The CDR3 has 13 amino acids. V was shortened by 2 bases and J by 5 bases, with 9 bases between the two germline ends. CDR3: CASSQRVRETQYF. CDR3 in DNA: TGCGCCAGCAGCCAAAGGGTCCGGGAGACCCAGTACTTC.

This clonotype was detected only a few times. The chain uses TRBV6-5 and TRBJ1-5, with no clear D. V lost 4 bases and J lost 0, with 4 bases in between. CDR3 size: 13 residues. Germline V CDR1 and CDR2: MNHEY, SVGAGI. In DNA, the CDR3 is TGTGCCAGCAGTTCGTATAGCAATCAGCCCCAGCATTTT. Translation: CASSSYSNQPQHF.

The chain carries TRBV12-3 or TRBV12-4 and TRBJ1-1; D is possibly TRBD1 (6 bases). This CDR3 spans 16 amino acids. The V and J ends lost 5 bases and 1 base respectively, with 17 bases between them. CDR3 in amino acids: CASSPGDIPKNTEAFF. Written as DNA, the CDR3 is TGTGCCAGCAGTCCGGGGGACATACCAAAGAACACTGAAGCTTTCTTT.

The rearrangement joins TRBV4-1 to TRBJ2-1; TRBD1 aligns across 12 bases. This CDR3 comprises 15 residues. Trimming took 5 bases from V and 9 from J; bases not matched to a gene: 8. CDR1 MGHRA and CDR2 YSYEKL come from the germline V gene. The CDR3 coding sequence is TGCGCCAGCAGCAACCGGGACAGGGGGCGTCCTGAGCAGTTCTTC. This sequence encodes CASSNRDRGRPEQFF.

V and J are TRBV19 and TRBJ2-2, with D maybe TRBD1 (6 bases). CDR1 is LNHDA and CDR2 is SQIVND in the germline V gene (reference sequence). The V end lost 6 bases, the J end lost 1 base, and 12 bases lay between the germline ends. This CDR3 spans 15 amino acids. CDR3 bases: TGTGCCAGTAGCACCGGGACACAGAACACCGGGGAGCTGTTTTTT. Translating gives CASSTGTQNTGELFF.

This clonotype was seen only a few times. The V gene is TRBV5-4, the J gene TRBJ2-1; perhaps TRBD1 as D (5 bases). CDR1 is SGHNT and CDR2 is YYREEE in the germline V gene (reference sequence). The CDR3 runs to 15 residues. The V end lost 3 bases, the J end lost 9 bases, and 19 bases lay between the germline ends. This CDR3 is CASSSRGHTVGEQFF. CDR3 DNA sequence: TGTGCCAGCAGCTCCCGAGGACACACCGTGGGTGAGCAGTTCTTC.

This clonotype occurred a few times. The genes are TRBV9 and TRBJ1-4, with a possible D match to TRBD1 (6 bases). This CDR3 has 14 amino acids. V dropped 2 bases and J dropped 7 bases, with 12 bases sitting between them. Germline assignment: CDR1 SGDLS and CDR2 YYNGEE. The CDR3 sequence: CASSVGEGGEKLFF. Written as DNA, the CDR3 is TGTGCCAGCAGCGTGGGCGAGGGGGGTGAAAAACTGTTTTTT.

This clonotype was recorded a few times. The CDR3 spells CASGPRSYNEQFF. CDR3 bases: TGTGCCAGCGGACCGCGCTCCTACAATGAGCAGTTCTTC. The chain recombines TRBV18 with TRBJ2-1; no reliable D call. The CDR3 totals 13 residues. V dropped 8 bases and J dropped 0 bases, with 8 bases sitting between them. The germline V gene has CDR1 KGHSH and CDR2 LQKENI.

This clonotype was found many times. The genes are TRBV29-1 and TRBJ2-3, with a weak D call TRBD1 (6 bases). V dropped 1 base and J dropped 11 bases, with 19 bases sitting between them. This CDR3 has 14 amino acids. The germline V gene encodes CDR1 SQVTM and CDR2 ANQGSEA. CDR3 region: CSVEASGGFVGQYF. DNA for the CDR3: TGCAGCGTTGAAGCGTCTGGGGGCTTCGTAGGGCAGTATTTT.

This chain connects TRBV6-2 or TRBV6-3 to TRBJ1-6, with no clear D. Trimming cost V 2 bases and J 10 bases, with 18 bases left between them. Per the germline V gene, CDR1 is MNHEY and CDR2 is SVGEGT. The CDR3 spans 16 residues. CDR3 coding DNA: TGTGCCAGCAGTTACCCCCTTCAGGAGTCAGGATCACCCCTCCACTTT. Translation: CASSYPLQESGSPLHF.

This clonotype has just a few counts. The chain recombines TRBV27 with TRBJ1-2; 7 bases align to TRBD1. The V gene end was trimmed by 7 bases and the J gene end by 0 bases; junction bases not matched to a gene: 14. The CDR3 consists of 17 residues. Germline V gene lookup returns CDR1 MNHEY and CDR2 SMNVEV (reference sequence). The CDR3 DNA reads TGTGCCAGCAATTTTCGAGGGGGCCTAGATCCTAACTATGGCTACACCTTC. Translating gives CASNFRGGLDPNYGYTF.

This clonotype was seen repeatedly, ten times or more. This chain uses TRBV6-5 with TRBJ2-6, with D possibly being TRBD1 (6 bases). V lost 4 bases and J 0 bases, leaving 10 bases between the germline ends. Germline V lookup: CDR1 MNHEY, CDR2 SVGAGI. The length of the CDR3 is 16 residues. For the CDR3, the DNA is TGTGCCAGCAGTTCCACAGGGAGCTCTGGGGCCAACGTCCTGACTTTC. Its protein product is CASSSTGSSGANVLTF.

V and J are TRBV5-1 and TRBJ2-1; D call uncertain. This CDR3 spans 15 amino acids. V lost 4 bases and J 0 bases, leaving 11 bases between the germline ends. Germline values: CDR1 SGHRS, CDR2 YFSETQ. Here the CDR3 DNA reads TGCGCCAGCAGCGGGCAGAGGAGCTCCTACAATGAGCAGTTCTTC. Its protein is CASSGQRSSYNEQFF.

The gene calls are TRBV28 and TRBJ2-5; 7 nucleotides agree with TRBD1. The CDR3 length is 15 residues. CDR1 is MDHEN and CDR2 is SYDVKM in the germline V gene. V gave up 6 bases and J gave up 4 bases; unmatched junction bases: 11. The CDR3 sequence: CASSSDREGRETQYF. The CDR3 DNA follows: TGTGCCAGCAGCAGCGACAGGGAAGGCCGAGAGACCCAGTACTTC. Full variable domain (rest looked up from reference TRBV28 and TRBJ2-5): DVKVTQSSRYLVKRTGEKVFLECVQDMDHENMFWYRQDPGLGLRLIYFSYDVKMKEKGDIPEGYSVSREKKERFSLILESASTNQTSMYLCASSSDREGRETQYFGPGTRLLVL.

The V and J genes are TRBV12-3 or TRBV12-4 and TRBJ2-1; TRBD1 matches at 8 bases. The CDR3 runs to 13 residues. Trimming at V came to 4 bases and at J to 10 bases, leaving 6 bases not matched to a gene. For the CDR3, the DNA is TGTGCCAGCAGTTCCCCAGGGGGCAAAGAGCAGTTCTTC. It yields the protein CASSSPGGKEQFF.

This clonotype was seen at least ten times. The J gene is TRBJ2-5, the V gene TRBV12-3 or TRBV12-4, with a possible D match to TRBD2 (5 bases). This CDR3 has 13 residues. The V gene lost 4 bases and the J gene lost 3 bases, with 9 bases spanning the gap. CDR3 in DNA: TGTGCCAGCAGTTCACCCGGGGAAGAGACCCAGTACTTC. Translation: CASSSPGEETQYF.

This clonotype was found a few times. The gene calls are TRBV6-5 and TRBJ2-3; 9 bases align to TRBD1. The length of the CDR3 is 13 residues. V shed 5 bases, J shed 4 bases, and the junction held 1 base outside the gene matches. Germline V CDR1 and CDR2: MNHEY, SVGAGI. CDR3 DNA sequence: TGTGCCAGCAGTACAGGGGGCGCAGATACGCAGTATTTT. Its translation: CASSTGGADTQYF.

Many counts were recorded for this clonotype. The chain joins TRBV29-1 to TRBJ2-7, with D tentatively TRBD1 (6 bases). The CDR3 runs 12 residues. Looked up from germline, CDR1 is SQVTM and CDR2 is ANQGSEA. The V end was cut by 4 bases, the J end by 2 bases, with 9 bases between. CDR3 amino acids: CSVGRGTYEQYV. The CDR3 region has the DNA TGCAGCGTTGGAAGGGGGACCTACGAGCAGTACGTC.